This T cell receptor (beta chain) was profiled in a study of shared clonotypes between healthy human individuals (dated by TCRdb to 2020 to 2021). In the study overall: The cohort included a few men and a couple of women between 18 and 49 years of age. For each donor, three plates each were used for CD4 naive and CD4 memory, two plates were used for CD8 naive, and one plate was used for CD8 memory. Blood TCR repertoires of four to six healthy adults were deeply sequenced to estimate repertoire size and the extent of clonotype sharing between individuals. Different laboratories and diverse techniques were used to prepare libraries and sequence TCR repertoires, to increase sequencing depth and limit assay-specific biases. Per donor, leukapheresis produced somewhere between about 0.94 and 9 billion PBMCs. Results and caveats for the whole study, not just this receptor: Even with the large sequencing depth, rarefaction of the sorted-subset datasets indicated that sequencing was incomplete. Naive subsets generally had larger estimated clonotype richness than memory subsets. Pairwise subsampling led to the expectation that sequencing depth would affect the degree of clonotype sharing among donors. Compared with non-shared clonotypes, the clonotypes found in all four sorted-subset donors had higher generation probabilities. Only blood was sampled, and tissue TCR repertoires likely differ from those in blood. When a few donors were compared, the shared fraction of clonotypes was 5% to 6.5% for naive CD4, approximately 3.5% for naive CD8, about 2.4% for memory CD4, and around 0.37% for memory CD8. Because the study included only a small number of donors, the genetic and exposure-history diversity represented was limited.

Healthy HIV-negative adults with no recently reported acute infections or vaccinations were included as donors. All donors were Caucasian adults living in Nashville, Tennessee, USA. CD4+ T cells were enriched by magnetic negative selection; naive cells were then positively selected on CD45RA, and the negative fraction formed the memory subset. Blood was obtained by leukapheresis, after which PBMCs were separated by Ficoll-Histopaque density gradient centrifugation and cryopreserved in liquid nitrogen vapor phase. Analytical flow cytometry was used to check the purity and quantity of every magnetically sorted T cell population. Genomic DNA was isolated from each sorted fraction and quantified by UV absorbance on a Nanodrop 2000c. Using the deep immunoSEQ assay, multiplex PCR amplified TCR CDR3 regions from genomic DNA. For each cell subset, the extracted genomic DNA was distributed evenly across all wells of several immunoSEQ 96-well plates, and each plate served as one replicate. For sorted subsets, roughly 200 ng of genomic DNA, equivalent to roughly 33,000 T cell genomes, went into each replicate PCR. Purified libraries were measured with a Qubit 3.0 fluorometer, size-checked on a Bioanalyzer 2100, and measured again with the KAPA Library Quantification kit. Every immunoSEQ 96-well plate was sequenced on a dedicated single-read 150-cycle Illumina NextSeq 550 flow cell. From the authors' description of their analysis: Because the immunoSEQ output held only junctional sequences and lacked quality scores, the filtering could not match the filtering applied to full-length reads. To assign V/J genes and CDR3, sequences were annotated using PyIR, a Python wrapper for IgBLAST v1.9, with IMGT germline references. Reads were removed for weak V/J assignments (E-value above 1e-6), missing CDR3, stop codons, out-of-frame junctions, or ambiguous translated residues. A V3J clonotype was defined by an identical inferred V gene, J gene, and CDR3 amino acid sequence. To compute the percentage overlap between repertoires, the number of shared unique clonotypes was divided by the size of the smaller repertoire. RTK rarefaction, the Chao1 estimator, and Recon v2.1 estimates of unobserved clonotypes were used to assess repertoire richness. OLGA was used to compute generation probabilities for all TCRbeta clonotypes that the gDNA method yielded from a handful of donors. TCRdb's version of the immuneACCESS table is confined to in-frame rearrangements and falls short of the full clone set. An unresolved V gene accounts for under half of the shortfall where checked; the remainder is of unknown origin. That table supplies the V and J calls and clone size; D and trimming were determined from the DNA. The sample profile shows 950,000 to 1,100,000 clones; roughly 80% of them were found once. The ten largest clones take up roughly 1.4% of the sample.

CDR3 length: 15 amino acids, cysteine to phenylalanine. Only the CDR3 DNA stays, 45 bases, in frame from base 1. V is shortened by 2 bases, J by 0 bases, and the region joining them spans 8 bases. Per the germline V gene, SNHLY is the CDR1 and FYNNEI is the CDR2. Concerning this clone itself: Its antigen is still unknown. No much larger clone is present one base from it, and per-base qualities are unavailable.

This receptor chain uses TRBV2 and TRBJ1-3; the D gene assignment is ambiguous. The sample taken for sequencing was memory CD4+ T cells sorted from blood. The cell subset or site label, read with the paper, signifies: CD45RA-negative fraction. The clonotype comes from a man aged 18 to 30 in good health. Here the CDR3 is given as CASSEWPFSGNTIYF. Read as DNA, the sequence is TGTGCCAGCAGTGAATGGCCTTTCTCTGGAAACACCATATATTTT.